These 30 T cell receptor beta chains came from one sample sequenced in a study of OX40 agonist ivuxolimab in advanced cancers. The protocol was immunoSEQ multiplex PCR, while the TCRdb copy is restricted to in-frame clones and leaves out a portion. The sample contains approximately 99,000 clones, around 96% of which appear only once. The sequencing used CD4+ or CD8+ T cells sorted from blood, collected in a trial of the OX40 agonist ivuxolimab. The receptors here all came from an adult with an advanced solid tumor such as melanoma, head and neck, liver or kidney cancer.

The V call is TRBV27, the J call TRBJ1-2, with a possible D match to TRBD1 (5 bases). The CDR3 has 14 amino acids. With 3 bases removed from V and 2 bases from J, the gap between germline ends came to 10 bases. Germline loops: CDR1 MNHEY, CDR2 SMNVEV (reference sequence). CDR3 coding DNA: TGTGCCAGCAGTTTGATAGGGGAGAACTATGGCTACACCTTC. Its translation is CASSLIGENYGYTF.

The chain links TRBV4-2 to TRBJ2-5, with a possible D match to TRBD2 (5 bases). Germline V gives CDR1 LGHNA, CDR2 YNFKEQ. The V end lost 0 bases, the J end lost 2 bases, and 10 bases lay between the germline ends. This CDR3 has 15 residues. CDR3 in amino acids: CASSQDRGSQETQYF. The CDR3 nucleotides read TGTGCCAGCAGCCAAGACCGGGGAAGTCAAGAGACCCAGTACTTC.

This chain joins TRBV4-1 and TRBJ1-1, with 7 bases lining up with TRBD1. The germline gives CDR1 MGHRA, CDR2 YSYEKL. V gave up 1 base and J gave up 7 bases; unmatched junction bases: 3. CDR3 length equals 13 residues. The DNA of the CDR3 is TGCGCCAGCAGCCAAGCAGGGGGATATGAAGCTTTCTTT. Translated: CASSQAGGYEAFF.

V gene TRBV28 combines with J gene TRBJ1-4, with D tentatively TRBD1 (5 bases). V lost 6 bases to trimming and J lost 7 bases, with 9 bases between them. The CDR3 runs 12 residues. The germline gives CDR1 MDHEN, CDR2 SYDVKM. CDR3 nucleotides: TGTGCCAGCAGCCAGGGTTCTGAAAAACTGTTTTTT. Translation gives CASSQGSEKLFF.

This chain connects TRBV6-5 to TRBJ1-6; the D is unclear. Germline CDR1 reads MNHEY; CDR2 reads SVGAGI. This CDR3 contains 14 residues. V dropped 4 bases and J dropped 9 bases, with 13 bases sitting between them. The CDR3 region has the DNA TGTGCCAGCAGTTCCCGGACGGGGAGTTCACCCCTCCACTTT. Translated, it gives CASSSRTGSSPLHF.

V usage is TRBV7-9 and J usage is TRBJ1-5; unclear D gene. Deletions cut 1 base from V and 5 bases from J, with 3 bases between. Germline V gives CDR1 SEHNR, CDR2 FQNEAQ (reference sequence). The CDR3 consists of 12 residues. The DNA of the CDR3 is TGTGCCAGCAGCTTAGGCGATCAGCCCCAGCATTTT. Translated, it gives CASSLGDQPQHF.

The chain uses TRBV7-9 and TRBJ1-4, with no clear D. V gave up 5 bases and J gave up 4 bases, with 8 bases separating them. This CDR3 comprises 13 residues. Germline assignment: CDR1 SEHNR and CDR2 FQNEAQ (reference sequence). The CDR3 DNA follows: TGTGCCAGCAGCGGCCACGGTAATGAAAAACTGTTTTTT. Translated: CASSGHGNEKLFF.

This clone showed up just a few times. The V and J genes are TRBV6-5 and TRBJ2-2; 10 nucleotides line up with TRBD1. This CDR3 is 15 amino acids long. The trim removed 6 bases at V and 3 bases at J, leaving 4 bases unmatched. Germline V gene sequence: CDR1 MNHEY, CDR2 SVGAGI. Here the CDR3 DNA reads TGTGCCAGCAGCCCCGGGACAGGGGACACCGGGGAGCTGTTTTTT. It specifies CASSPGTGDTGELFF.

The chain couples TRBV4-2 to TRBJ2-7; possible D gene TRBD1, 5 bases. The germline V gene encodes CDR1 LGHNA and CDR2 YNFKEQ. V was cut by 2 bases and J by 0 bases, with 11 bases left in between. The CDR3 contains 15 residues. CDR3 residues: CASSQTTDNSYEQYF. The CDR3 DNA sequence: TGTGCCAGCAGCCAAACGACGGACAACTCCTACGAGCAGTACTTC.

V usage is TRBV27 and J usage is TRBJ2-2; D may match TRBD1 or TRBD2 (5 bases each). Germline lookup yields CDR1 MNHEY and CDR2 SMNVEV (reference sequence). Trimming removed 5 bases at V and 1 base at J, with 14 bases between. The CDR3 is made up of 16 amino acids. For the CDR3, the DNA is TGTGCCAGCAGTGTTGGGACGGGGTGGAACACCGGGGAGCTGTTTTTT. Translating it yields CASSVGTGWNTGELFF.

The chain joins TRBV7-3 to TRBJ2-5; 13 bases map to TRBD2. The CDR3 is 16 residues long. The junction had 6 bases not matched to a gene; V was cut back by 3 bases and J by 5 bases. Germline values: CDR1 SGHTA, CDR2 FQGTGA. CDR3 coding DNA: TGTGCCAGCAGCTTGGGGACTAGCGGGGAGGGGGAGACCCAGTACTTC. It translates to CASSLGTSGEGETQYF.

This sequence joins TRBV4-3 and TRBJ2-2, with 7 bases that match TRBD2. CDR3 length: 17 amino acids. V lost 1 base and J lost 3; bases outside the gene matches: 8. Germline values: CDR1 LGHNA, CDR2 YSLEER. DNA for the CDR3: TGCGCCAGCAGCCAAGGAATAGCTAGCGGAGACACCGGGGAGCTGTTTTTT. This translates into CASSQGIASGDTGELFF.

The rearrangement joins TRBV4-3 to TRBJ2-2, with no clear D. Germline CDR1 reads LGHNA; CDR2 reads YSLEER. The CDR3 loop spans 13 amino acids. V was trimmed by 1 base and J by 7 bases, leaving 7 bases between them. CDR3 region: CASSQGSDGELFF. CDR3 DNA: TGCGCCAGCAGCCAAGGATCGGACGGGGAGCTGTTTTTT.

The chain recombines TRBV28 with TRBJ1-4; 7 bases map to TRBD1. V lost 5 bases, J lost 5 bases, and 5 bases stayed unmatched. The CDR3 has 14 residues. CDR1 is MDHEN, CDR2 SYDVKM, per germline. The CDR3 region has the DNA TGTGCCAGCAGTCTGGGACAGCTAAATGAAAAACTGTTTTTT. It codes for CASSLGQLNEKLFF. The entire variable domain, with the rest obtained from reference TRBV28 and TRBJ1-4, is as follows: DVKVTQSSRYLVKRTGEKVFLECVQDMDHENMFWYRQDPGLGLRLIYFSYDVKMKEKGDIPEGYSVSREKKERFSLILESASTNQTSMYLCASSLGQLNEKLFFGSGTQLSVL.

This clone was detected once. The CDR3 bases are TGTGCCAGCAGCCAAGAGGGCCAAGAGACCCAGTACTTC. Translation gives CASSQEGQETQYF. The chain joins TRBV14 to TRBJ2-5; D uncertain. V lost 0 bases and J 1 base, leaving 3 bases between the germline ends. CDR1 SGHDN and CDR2 FVKESK come from the germline V gene. This CDR3 has 13 amino acids.

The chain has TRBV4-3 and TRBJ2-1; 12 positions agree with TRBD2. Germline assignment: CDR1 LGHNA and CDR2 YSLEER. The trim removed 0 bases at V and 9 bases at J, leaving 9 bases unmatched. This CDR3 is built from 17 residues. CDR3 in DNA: TGCGCCAGCAGCCAAGATCCCCGTGGACTAGCGGGGACTGAGCAGTTCTTC. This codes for CASSQDPRGLAGTEQFF.

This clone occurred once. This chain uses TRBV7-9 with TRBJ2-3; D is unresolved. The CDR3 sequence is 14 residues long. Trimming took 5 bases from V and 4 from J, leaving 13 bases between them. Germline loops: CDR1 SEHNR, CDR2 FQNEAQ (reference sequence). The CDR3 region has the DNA TGTGCCAGCAGCCCCAGCCCGTGGGCAGATACGCAGTATTTT. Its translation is CASSPSPWADTQYF.

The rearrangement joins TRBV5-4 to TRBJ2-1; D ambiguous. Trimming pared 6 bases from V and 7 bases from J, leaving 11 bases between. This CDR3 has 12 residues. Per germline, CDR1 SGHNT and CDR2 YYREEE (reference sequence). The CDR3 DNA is TGTGCCAGCACCGGACCTGAGAATGAGCAGTTCTTC. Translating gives CASTGPENEQFF. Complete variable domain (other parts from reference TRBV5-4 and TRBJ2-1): ETGVTQSPTHLIKTRGQQVTLRCSSQSGHNTVSWYQQALGQGPQFIFQYYREEENGRGNFPPRFSGLQFPNYSSELNVNALELDDSALYLCASTGPENEQFFGPGTRLTVL.

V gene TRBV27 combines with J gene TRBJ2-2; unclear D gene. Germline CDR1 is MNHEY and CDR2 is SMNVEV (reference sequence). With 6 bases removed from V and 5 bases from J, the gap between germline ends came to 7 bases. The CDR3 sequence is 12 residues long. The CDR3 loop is CASSQLTGELFF. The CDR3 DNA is TGTGCCAGCAGCCAACTTACCGGGGAGCTGTTTTTT.

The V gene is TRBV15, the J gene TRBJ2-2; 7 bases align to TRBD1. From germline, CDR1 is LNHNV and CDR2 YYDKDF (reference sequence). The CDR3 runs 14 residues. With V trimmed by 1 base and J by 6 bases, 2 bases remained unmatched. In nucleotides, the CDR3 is TGTGCCACCAGCAGAGTGACAGGGCCCGGGGAGCTGTTTTTT. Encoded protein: CATSRVTGPGELFF. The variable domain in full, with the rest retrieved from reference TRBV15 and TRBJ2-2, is DAMVIQNPRYQVTQFGKPVTLSCSQTLNHNVMYWYQQKSSQAPKLLFHYYDKDFNNEADTPDNFQSRRPNTSFCFLDIRSPGLGDTAMYLCATSRVTGPGELFFGEGSRLTVL.

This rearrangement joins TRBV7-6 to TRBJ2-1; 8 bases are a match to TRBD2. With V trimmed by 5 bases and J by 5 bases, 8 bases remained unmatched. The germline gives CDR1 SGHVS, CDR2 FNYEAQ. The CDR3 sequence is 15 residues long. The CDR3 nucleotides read TGTGCCAGCAGCACCGGGAGCGGGGGTAACAATGAGCAGTTCTTC. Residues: CASSTGSGGNNEQFF. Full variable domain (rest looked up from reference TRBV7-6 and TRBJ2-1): GAGVSQSPRYKVTKRGQDVALRCDPISGHVSLYWYRQALGQGPEFLTYFNYEAQQDKSGLPNDRFSAERPEGSISTLTIQRTEQRDSAMYRCASSTGSGGNNEQFFGPGTRLTVL.

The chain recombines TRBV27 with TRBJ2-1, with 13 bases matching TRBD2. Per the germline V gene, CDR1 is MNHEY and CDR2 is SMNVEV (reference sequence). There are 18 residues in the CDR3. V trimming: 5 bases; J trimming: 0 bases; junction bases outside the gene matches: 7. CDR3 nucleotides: TGTGCCAGCAGTCAGGGACTAGCGGGGTCAAGCTCCTACAATGAGCAGTTCTTC. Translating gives CASSQGLAGSSSYNEQFF.

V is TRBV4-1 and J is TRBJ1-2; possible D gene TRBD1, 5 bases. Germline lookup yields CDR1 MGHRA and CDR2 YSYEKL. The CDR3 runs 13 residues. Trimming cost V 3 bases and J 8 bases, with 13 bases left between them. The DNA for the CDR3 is TGCGCCAGCAGCCACGGGACGCTCGGGGGCTACACCTTC. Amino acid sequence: CASSHGTLGGYTF.

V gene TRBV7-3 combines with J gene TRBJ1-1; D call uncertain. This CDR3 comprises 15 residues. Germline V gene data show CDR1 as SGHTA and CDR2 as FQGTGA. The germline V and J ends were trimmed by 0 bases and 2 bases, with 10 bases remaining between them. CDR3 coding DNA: TGTGCCAGCAGCTTAACGTTGGGTCTAAACACTGAAGCTTTCTTT. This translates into CASSLTLGLNTEAFF. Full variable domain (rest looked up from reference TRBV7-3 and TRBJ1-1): GAGVSQTPSNKVTEKGKYVELRCDPISGHTALYWYRQSLGQGPEFLIYFQGTGAADDSGLPNDRFFAVRPEGSVSTLKIQRTERGDSAVYLCASSLTLGLNTEAFFGQGTRLTVV.

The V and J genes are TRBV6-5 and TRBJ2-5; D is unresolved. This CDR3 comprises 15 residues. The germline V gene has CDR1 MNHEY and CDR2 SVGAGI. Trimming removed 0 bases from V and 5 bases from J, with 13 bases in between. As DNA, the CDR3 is TGTGCCAGCAGTTACTCGCCCCACAACGTGGAGACCCAGTACTTC. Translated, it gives CASSYSPHNVETQYF.

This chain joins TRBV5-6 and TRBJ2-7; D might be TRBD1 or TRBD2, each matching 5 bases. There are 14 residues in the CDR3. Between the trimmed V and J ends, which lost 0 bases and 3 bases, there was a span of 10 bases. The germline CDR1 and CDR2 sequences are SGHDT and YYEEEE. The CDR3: CASSLGGGDYEQYF. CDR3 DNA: TGTGCCAGCAGCTTGGGTGGGGGAGACTACGAGCAGTACTTC.

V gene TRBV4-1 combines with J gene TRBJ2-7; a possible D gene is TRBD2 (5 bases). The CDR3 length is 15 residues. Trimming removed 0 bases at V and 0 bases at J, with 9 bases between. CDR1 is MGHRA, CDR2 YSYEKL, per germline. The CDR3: CASSQDSAGSYEQYF. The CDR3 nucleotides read TGCGCCAGCAGCCAAGATTCCGCGGGCTCCTACGAGCAGTACTTC.

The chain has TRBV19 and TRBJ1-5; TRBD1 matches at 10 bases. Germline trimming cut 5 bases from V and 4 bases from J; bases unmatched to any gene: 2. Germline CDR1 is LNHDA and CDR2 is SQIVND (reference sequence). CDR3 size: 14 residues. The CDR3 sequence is CASSWGQGNQPQHF. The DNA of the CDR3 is TGTGCCAGTAGTTGGGGACAGGGGAATCAGCCCCAGCATTTT.

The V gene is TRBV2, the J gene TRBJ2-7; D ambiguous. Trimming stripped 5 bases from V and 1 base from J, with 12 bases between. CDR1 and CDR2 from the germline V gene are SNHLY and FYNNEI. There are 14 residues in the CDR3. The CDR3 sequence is CASSSVTVSYEQYF. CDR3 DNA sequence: TGTGCCAGCAGTTCCGTCACAGTTTCCTACGAGCAGTACTTC.

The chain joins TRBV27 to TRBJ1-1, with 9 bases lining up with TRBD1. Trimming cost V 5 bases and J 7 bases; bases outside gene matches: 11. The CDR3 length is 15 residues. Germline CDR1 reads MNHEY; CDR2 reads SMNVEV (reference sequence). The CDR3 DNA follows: TGTGCCAGCAGTCGATCCGGGACAGGGACGGGTGAAGCTTTCTTT. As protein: CASSRSGTGTGEAFF.